This TCR beta chain was captured in a study of CD8+ T cells in alopecia areata. Notes on the study in general: Scalp samples also yield sequences from resident alphabeta T cells of normal skin.

To note about this clone: The antigen is not known.

As the sequencing template, cDNA was produced by extracting RNA and reverse transcribing it. Some clones are missing from TCRdb's copy, which holds only in-frame ones; the method was immunoSEQ multiplex PCR. The profile covers approximately 89,000 clones, with 51% appearing a single time and 5.7% taken by the ten largest. Researchers took lesional scalp punch biopsies and peripheral blood from people who were alopecia areata patients. PBMCs were stained for CD3, CD4 and CD8, and CD4+ and CD8+ T cells were sorted. Trimming cost V 7 bases and J 5 bases, with 8 bases left between them. The CDR3 extends over 11 amino acids. Germline V gene lookup returns CDR1 MGHDK and CDR2 SYGVNS.

Sequencing was done on a sample of NKG2D-high CD8+ T cells sorted from blood. The rearrangement uses TRBV25-1 and TRBJ1-1; D is unclear. The receptor's source is a human donor with alopecia areata. The CDR3 coding sequence is TGTGCCAGCACTCGGCTTACTGAAGCTTTCTTT. Translated: CASTRLTEAFF.